These 30 T cell receptor beta chains came from one sample sequenced in a study of blood T cell repertoires in COVID-19. Method: immunoSEQ multiplex PCR; TCRdb's copy keeps in-frame clones and lacks some. Altogether nearly 400,000 clones are present, roughly 90% being singletons, with the ten largest covering approximately 1.5%. Sequenced: PBMCs or T cells enriched from blood (not recorded which). These receptors all stem from a woman in her 30s who had recovered from COVID-19.

There are a few counts of this clone. J is TRBJ1-5 and V is TRBV30; maybe TRBD1 (6 bases). Germline V gene lookup returns CDR1 GTSNPN and CDR2 SVGIG (reference sequence). The CDR3 has 13 amino acids. V lost 5 bases and J lost 4, with 12 bases in between. The CDR3 DNA reads TGTGCCTGGTCCCACAGGGATAATCAGCCCCAGCATTTT. It codes for CAWSHRDNQPQHF.

The chain has TRBV2 and TRBJ1-1, with 8 bases matching TRBD1. Germline assignment: CDR1 SNHLY and CDR2 FYNNEI. V shed 5 bases, J shed 5 bases, and the junction held 13 bases outside the gene matches. This CDR3 contains 16 residues. The CDR3 loop reads CASSLTGAQIGTEAFF. DNA for the CDR3: TGTGCCAGCAGTTTGACAGGGGCCCAAATAGGGACTGAAGCTTTCTTT.

This clone was counted only a few times. This chain uses TRBV27 with TRBJ2-1; D is unresolved. This CDR3 has 15 amino acids. Germline V gene data show CDR1 as MNHEY and CDR2 as SMNVEV (reference sequence). Trimming removed 1 base from V and 7 bases from J, with 14 bases in between. CDR3 region: CASSLFDRAGNEQFF. CDR3 coding DNA: TGTGCCAGCAGTTTATTTGATCGTGCCGGGAATGAGCAGTTCTTC.

This chain connects TRBV5-1 to TRBJ1-4; D call uncertain. Germline values: CDR1 SGHRS, CDR2 YFSETQ. Trimming cost V 5 bases and J 7 bases, with 12 bases left between them. The CDR3 covers 13 residues. CDR3 protein: CASSSGNGEKLFF. The CDR3 DNA is TGCGCCAGCAGTTCGGGGAACGGTGAAAAACTGTTTTTT.

This sequence joins TRBV19 and TRBJ1-2; the D is unclear. V was pared by 5 bases and J by 3 bases, with 13 bases between. This CDR3 comprises 14 residues. Germline lookup yields CDR1 LNHDA and CDR2 SQIVND (reference sequence). CDR3 nucleotide sequence: TGTGCCAGTAGTCCACCGGCAGGCTACTATGGCTACACCTTC. Its translation is CASSPPAGYYGYTF.

The J gene is TRBJ1-6, the V gene TRBV5-1, with a weak D call TRBD1 (5 bases). The CDR3 sequence is 14 residues long. With 2 bases removed from V and 7 bases from J, the gap between germline ends came to 10 bases. Per germline, CDR1 SGHRS and CDR2 YFSETQ. The CDR3 reads CASSLGGENSPLHF. The CDR3 region has the DNA TGCGCCAGCAGCTTAGGAGGGGAGAATTCACCCCTCCACTTT.

As to this clone: Compared with germline, one end of the junction differs, possibly owing to a read error. The chain uses TRBV19 and TRBJ1-5; D is possibly TRBD1 (6 bases). Looked up from germline, CDR1 is LNHDA and CDR2 is SQIVND (reference sequence). This CDR3 spans 14 amino acids. The DNA for the CDR3 is TGTGCCAGTAGTGCACAGGGTAGCAGTCAGCCCCAGCATTTT. Its protein is CASSAQGSSQPQHF.

The rearrangement uses TRBV6-2 or TRBV6-3 and TRBJ2-3, with TRBD2 matching over 7 bases. Germline CDR1 is MNHEY and CDR2 is SVGEGT. This CDR3 comprises 15 residues. With V trimmed by 6 bases and J by 0 bases, 6 bases remained unmatched. CDR3 protein: CASSGGSPSTDTQYF. CDR3 sequence (DNA): TGTGCCAGCAGCGGCGGGAGTCCTAGCACAGATACGCAGTATTTT.

J is TRBJ1-6 and V is TRBV7-2; TRBD1 matches 7 bases. J lost 2 bases, V lost 4 bases, and 5 bases had no gene match. The CDR3 sequence is 16 residues long. Germline V gives CDR1 SGHTA, CDR2 FQGNSA. In nucleotides, the CDR3 is TGTGCCAGCAGCTCAACAGGGGTACCCTATAATTCACCCCTCCACTTT. Its protein is CASSSTGVPYNSPLHF.

The V gene is TRBV9, the J gene TRBJ2-3, with 8 bases aligning to TRBD1. With V trimmed by 3 bases and J by 3 bases, 6 bases remained unmatched. CDR1 SGDLS and CDR2 YYNGEE come from the germline V gene. The CDR3 runs 15 residues. The CDR3 loop is CASSGTGGRTDTQYF. CDR3 in DNA: TGTGCCAGCAGCGGAACAGGGGGAAGGACAGATACGCAGTATTTT.

This clone was seen only a few times. This chain joins TRBV5-1 and TRBJ1-2; 10 bases match TRBD1. CDR1 and CDR2 from the germline V gene are SGHRS and YFSETQ. CDR3 length: 15 amino acids. V was clipped by 9 bases and J by 7 bases; unmatched bases: 15. In DNA, the CDR3 is TGCGCCACCACCACCGGGGACAGGGGAAACGTTGGCTACACCTTC. It encodes CATTTGDRGNVGYTF.

The gene calls are TRBV18 and TRBJ2-3; 9 bases fit TRBD1. This CDR3 region has 14 residues. Per the germline V gene, CDR1 is KGHSH and CDR2 is LQKENI. V shed 5 bases, J shed 4 bases, and the junction held 4 bases outside the gene matches. This chain's CDR3 is CASSTGGPADTQYF. The CDR3 DNA follows: TGTGCCAGCTCAACAGGGGGCCCGGCAGATACGCAGTATTTT.

The DNA for the CDR3 is TGTGCCAGCAGTTACTCGTCCAGAGGAAACACCATATATTTT. This sequence encodes CASSYSSRGNTIYF. The chain has TRBV6-5 and TRBJ1-3; no definite D call. The CDR3 totals 14 residues. Trimming shortened V by 0 bases and J by 4 bases, and 7 bases separated the two germline ends. From germline, CDR1 is MNHEY and CDR2 SVGAGI.

J is TRBJ1-2 and V is TRBV27; TRBD1 might be the D (5 bases). Germline CDR1 is MNHEY and CDR2 is SMNVEV (reference sequence). Trimming stripped 2 bases from V and 8 bases from J, with 12 bases between. CDR3 length: 13 amino acids. DNA of the CDR3: TGTGCCAGCAGTTTAAGCCAGGGTCGAGGCTACACCTTC. It translates to CASSLSQGRGYTF.

The rearrangement joins TRBV28 to TRBJ2-5; D gene unclear. Per the germline V gene, CDR1 is MDHEN and CDR2 is SYDVKM. V shed 3 bases and J shed 0 bases, with 11 bases lying between them. The CDR3 length is 15 residues. The CDR3 reads CASSLLDRNQETQYF. DNA of the CDR3: TGTGCCAGCAGTTTGTTAGATCGTAACCAAGAGACCCAGTACTTC.

This chain connects TRBV3-1 (or the pseudogene TRBV3-2) to TRBJ1-1; D gene unclear. Germline CDR1 and CDR2: LGHDT and YNNKEL (reference sequence). The length of the CDR3 is 15 residues. The ends were cut back, 1 base at V and 1 base at J, with 10 bases in the middle. CDR3 bases: TGTGCCAGCAGCCAAGGGACTCAAGGGAACACTGAAGCTTTCTTT. Its protein is CASSQGTQGNTEAFF.

The V call is TRBV7-8, the J call TRBJ1-5, with 8 positions matching TRBD1. The germline gives CDR1 SGHVS, CDR2 FQNEAQ. This CDR3 spans 15 amino acids. The ends lost 7 bases at V and 0 bases at J; junction bases unmatched: 5. CDR3 DNA: TGTGCCAGCACCGACGGGACAGGTAGCAATCAGCCCCAGCATTTT. It codes for CASTDGTGSNQPQHF.

This clone was seen just once. The rearrangement links TRBV7-9 to TRBJ2-7; the D gene is possibly TRBD1 (6 bases). The CDR3 loop spans 16 amino acids. Germline assignment: CDR1 SEHNR and CDR2 FQNEAQ (reference sequence). The V gene lost 1 base and the J gene lost 4 bases, with 17 bases spanning the gap. In DNA form, the CDR3 reads TGTGCCAGCAGCTTAGTGGGGTCAGGGGTTAAGTACGAGCAGTACTTC. It translates to CASSLVGSGVKYEQYF.

This sequence joins TRBV30 and TRBJ2-5; TRBD1 might be the D (6 bases). The CDR3 has 16 amino acids. Trimming pared 0 bases from V and 3 bases from J, leaving 17 bases between. The germline V gene has CDR1 GTSNPN and CDR2 SVGIG (reference sequence). In DNA, the CDR3 is TGTGCCTGGAGTGTGGCCAGGGGTCCGTGGGAAGAGACCCAGTACTTC. This gives the protein CAWSVARGPWEETQYF.

This clone was detected only a few times. The CDR3 DNA sequence: TGCGCCAGCAGCGAGGACAGGGTCGGCTTCCCCCTCCACTTT. It translates to CASSEDRVGFPLHF. The gene calls are TRBV5-1 and TRBJ1-6; 8 nucleotides match TRBD1. The ends lost 4 bases at V and 13 bases at J; junction bases unmatched: 10. This CDR3 comprises 14 residues. The germline V gene encodes CDR1 SGHRS and CDR2 YFSETQ.

This clone appeared once. CDR3 protein: CASSSPRPSIGYTF. The DNA for the CDR3 is TGTGCCAGCAGCTCCCCCAGGCCGTCCATTGGCTACACCTTC. This chain uses TRBV7-2 with TRBJ1-2, with D uncertain. V was shortened by 4 bases and J by 7 bases, with 16 bases between the two germline ends. Germline values: CDR1 SGHTA, CDR2 FQGNSA. The CDR3 consists of 14 residues.

The chain links TRBV5-1 to TRBJ1-1; D is undetermined. The CDR3 consists of 12 residues. V was clipped by 4 bases and J by 5 bases, with 9 bases between them. CDR1 and CDR2 (germline): SGHRS, YFSETQ. The CDR3 DNA reads TGCGCCAGCAGCCCGGGAGTAACTGAAGCTTTCTTT. It yields the protein CASSPGVTEAFF.

The V call is TRBV18, the J call TRBJ1-6; D remains ambiguous. The CDR3 spans 12 residues. V was cut by 3 bases and J by 13 bases, with 10 bases left in between. The germline CDR1 and CDR2 sequences are KGHSH and LQKENI. For the CDR3, the DNA is TGTGCCAGCTCACCCCTCGCGGGTCCCCTCCACTTT. Translated, it gives CASSPLAGPLHF. Full variable domain (missing parts from reference TRBV18 and TRBJ1-6): NAGVMQNPRHLVRRRGQEARLRCSPMKGHSHVYWYRQLPEEGLKFMVYLQKENIIDESGMPKERFSAEFPKEGPSILRIQQVVRGDSAAYFCASSPLAGPLHFGNGTRLTVT.

This sequence joins TRBV27 and TRBJ2-7; D remains unclear. The germline CDR1 and CDR2 sequences are MNHEY and SMNVEV (reference sequence). The CDR3 totals 15 residues. V lost 0 bases to trimming and J lost 2 bases, with 11 bases between them. CDR3 in amino acids: CASSLSGRQTYEQYF. The CDR3 DNA reads as TGTGCCAGCAGTTTATCAGGCAGGCAAACCTACGAGCAGTACTTC.

V and J are TRBV6-5 and TRBJ2-2; the D is unclear. Per germline, CDR1 MNHEY and CDR2 SVGAGI. The CDR3 totals 15 residues. V lost 8 bases to trimming and J lost 3 bases, with 16 bases between them. The CDR3 region has the DNA TGTGCCAGCCGACAATCTAATGCCGACACCGGGGAGCTGTTTTTT. Its protein product is CASRQSNADTGELFF.

The V call is TRBV5-4, the J call TRBJ2-3, with 16 bases matching TRBD2. Trimming at V came to 3 bases and at J to 5 bases, leaving 9 bases not matched to a gene. Germline V CDR1 and CDR2: SGHNT, YYREEE (reference sequence). The CDR3 consists of 18 residues. This CDR3 is CASSSPGLAGGLGDTQYF. The CDR3 nucleotides read TGTGCCAGCAGCTCGCCGGGACTAGCGGGGGGGCTGGGAGATACGCAGTATTTT.

This chain uses TRBV6-2 or TRBV6-3 with TRBJ2-1, with D possibly being TRBD2 (5 bases). CDR3 length equals 15 residues. V lost 6 bases and J 2 bases, leaving 14 bases between the germline ends. CDR1 and CDR2 (germline): MNHEY, SVGEGT. In nucleotides, the CDR3 is TGTGCCAGCAGCCCCGGACTGGATCCCTACAATGAGCAGTTCTTC. The encoded protein is CASSPGLDPYNEQFF.

The chain joins TRBV6-4 to TRBJ2-2; 9 nucleotides align to TRBD2. Trimming took 7 bases from V and 0 from J; bases not matched to a gene: 15. CDR3 length: 19 amino acids. In germline, CDR1 is MRHNA, CDR2 SNTAGT. The DNA of the CDR3 is TGTGCCAGCATTTTCCGGTGGCTAGCGGGGCTCACGAACACCGGGGAGCTGTTTTTT. It is translated as CASIFRWLAGLTNTGELFF.

The rearrangement uses TRBV7-6 and TRBJ2-7, with 9 bases matching TRBD1. Per germline, CDR1 SGHVS and CDR2 FNYEAQ. The CDR3 is made up of 15 amino acids. J was trimmed by 7 bases and V by 5 bases; bases with no gene match: 12. CDR3 protein: CASSGTRTGVFEQYF. For the CDR3, the DNA is TGTGCCAGCAGCGGAACGAGGACAGGGGTTTTTGAGCAGTACTTC.

This rearrangement joins TRBV19 to TRBJ1-1, with 10 positions matching TRBD1. The CDR3 length is 14 residues. The germline V gene encodes CDR1 LNHDA and CDR2 SQIVND (reference sequence). V dropped 5 bases and J dropped 4; count of bases not matched to a gene: 4. CDR3 residues: CASSPWTGGTEAFF. The CDR3 DNA follows: TGTGCCAGTAGTCCATGGACAGGGGGCACTGAAGCTTTCTTT.